This entry features one TCR beta chain sequence. Its antigen is undetermined. This sample was included in a study of blood T cells in healthy people across ages. Overall study findings and caveats: Leaving the PBMCs unsorted stopped any conclusive comparison of naive versus antigen-experienced cells.

Using a J-beta primer mix together with a sample-barcoded 5' primer, a second PCR was run for roughly 6 to 12 cycles. Each single sample gave us at least 3 million CDR3-containing paired-end reads. TCRdb used MiXCR to reprocess the 5' RACE reads, holding one entry per CDR3 protein. The table has approximately 800,000 distinct CDR3 sequences, 62% seen once. Trimming took 4 bases from V and 7 from J; bases not matched to a gene: 6. The CDR3 length is 14 residues. Germline CDR1 is LGHDT and CDR2 is YNNKEL (reference sequence). The rearrangement joins TRBV3-1 to TRBJ1-5, with 8 bases identical to TRBD1. This sequence was found in a young man in good health. Material: blood. CDR3 nucleotides: TGTGCCAGCAGCCCCCTAGGACAGGGACAGCCCCAGCATTTT. It encodes CASSPLGQGQPQHF.